This is a list of T cell receptor beta chains from one sample in a study of post-analysis software for immune sequencing data. TCRdb re-called the PCR reads with MiXCR, one entry per CDR3 protein. This sample has roughly 800,000 distinct CDR3 sequences, with about 27% found just once. The specimen was blood. These TCRs come from a girl aged 5-17 years with multiple sclerosis. CDR3s include the opening cysteine and the closing phenylalanine or tryptophan. The order of the fields is V gene, J gene, D gene, clone size, CDR3 DNA, CDR3 protein. A D gene is named only where the DNA matches it firmly. Part of the rows lack a size; the others show once, few, many or a class for expanded clones.

V: TRBV7-2
J: TRBJ2-3
D: .
size: .
DNA: TGTGCCAGCAGCGCGAGAGGGCGTAGCACAGATACGCAGTATTTT
CDR3: CASSARGRSTDTQYF

V: TRBV24-1
J: TRBJ2-1
D: TRBD1
size: .
DNA: TGTGCCACCAGTGACCCCGGACAGGCTAACAATGAGCAGTTCTTC
CDR3: CATSDPGQANNEQFF

V: TRBV23-1
J: TRBJ1-5
D: .
size: .
DNA: TGCGCCAGCAGTCAATCGGGGAATGGGGACCAGCATTTT
CDR3: CASSQSGNGDQHF

V: TRBV5-1
J: TRBJ2-5
D: .
size: .
DNA: TGCGCCAGCAGCTCGCACCCGGGGCAAGAGACCCAGTACTTC
CDR3: CASSSHPGQETQYF

V: TRBV20-1
J: TRBJ2-7
D: TRBD2
size: .
DNA: TGCAGTGCCCGTGTGTTCTTCAGTGAGGTTGCGGGAGCTGTAAACGAGCAGTACTTC
CDR3: CSARVFFSEVAGAVNEQYF

V: TRBV4-3
J: TRBJ2-5
D: .
size: .
DNA: TGCGCCAGCAGCCAAGATATGGGTAGGACGGAGACCCAGTACTTC
CDR3: CASSQDMGRTETQYF

V: TRBV13
J: TRBJ2-5
D: .
size: .
DNA: TGTGCCAGTACGGGGCCCTTCGCTGGGGAGACCCAGTACTTC
CDR3: CASTGPFAGETQYF

V: TRBV10-3
J: TRBJ2-7
D: TRBD2
size: many
DNA: TGTGCCATCAGTGAAGACCTAGCGGGAGTCGGGCAGTACTTC
CDR3: CAISEDLAGVGQYF

V: TRBV28
J: TRBJ1-2
D: .
size: few
DNA: TGTGTGGCCGGGCGGCCAAACTATGGCTACACCTTC
CDR3: CVAGRPNYGYTF

V: TRBV3-1
J: TRBJ2-7
D: .
size: few
DNA: TGTGCCAGCAGCCAAGTGCGGGGCCACGAGCAGTACTTC
CDR3: CASSQVRGHEQYF

V: TRBV7-2
J: TRBJ1-4
D: .
size: many
DNA: TGTGCCAGCAGCGCTAGGGGGTGGGCTAATGAAAAACTGTTTTTT
CDR3: CASSARGWANEKLFF

V: TRBV6-1
J: TRBJ1-2
D: .
size: few
DNA: TGTGCCACGGCGGGGCTCCACTATGGCTACACCTTC
CDR3: CATAGLHYGYTF

V: TRBV20-1
J: TRBJ2-3
D: TRBD1
size: few
DNA: TGCAGTGCTACGAGGACAGGGATACCAGATACGCAGTATTTT
CDR3: CSATRTGIPDTQYF

V: TRBV20-1
J: TRBJ1-6
D: .
size: .
DNA: TGCAGTGCTAGAGATCCAATCGGGGACATGCCTAATTCACCCCTCCACTTT
CDR3: CSARDPIGDMPNSPLHF

V: TRBV29-1
J: TRBJ2-1
D: .
size: many
DNA: TGCAGCGTCGAGGGACTTTTCAATGAGCAGTTCTTC
CDR3: CSVEGLFNEQFF

V: TRBV6-6
J: TRBJ1-6
D: .
size: .
DNA: TGTGCCAGCAGTTACTTACGGGGCCGGGATTCACCCCTCCACTTT
CDR3: CASSYLRGRDSPLHF

V: TRBV11-2
J: TRBJ2-7
D: .
size: .
DNA: TGTGCCAGCAGCTTCTCTCACGGTAAATACGAGCAGTACTTC
CDR3: CASSFSHGKYEQYF

V: TRBV7-9
J: TRBJ2-7
D: .
size: few
DNA: TGTGCCAGCAGCCATCCCGGGTCAATCTACGAGCAGTACTTC
CDR3: CASSHPGSIYEQYF

V: TRBV5-1
J: TRBJ1-5
D: .
size: .
DNA: TGCGCCAGCAGCTTGCTTGGGGGCATCGGTCAGCCCCAGCATTTT
CDR3: CASSLLGGIGQPQHF

V: TRBV5-4
J: TRBJ2-1
D: .
size: .
DNA: TGTGCCAGCAGCTTACCAACTAAGACGGAATACAATGAGCAGTTCTTC
CDR3: CASSLPTKTEYNEQFF

V: TRBV5-6
J: TRBJ2-1
D: .
size: .
DNA: TGTGCCAGCAGCTTGTTCGTAAGGGAAAGCTCCTACAATGGGCAGTTCTTC
CDR3: CASSLFVRESSYNGQFF

V: TRBV7-7
J: TRBJ2-1
D: .
size: few
DNA: TGTGCTAGCAGCAACGTGGGTAATAGCGGCCTCAATGAGCAGTTCTTC
CDR3: CASSNVGNSGLNEQFF

V: TRBV29-1
J: TRBJ1-1
D: .
size: .
DNA: TGCAGCGTTGATAAGCCGGGGTTAGGCACTGAAGCTTTCTTT
CDR3: CSVDKPGLGTEAFF

V: TRBV10-3
J: TRBJ2-1
D: TRBD1
size: .
DNA: TGTGCCAGCAATGAGGACAGGGCGAATGAGCAGTTCTTC
CDR3: CASNEDRANEQFF

V: TRBV28
J: TRBJ2-3
D: .
size: .
DNA: TGTGCCAGCAACGAAATAAACACAGATACGCAGTATTTT
CDR3: CASNEINTDTQYF

V: TRBV19
J: TRBJ2-1
D: .
size: few
DNA: TGTGCCAGTATACCGTCGGGCAGGGCCTACAATGAGCAGTTCTTC
CDR3: CASIPSGRAYNEQFF

V: TRBV28
J: TRBJ2-4
D: .
size: .
DNA: TGTGCCGGCAGTTTATCGGGCCCGCGGGGCATTCAGTACTTC
CDR3: CAGSLSGPRGIQYF

V: TRBV6-5
J: TRBJ2-5
D: TRBD2
size: few
DNA: TGTGCCAGCAGTTCCCTGAGACTAGCGGGAGTATGGGAGACCCAGTACTTC
CDR3: CASSSLRLAGVWETQYF

V: TRBV29-1
J: TRBJ2-1
D: .
size: once
DNA: TGCAGCGTTGAGACAGATCCTAGCTCCCACAATGAGCAGTTCTTC
CDR3: CSVETDPSSHNEQFF

V: TRBV5-1
J: TRBJ2-3
D: .
size: few
DNA: TGCGCCAGCAGCGTCACCTTCTCACAGGTGCGGGGCACAGATACGCAGTATTTT
CDR3: CASSVTFSQVRGTDTQYF

V: TRBV11-2
J: TRBJ2-3
D: .
size: .
DNA: TGTGCCAGCAGCTTAGAAGGAGGGACAGCCTACACAGATACGCAGTATTTT
CDR3: CASSLEGGTAYTDTQYF

V: TRBV20-1
J: TRBJ2-7
D: TRBD2
size: few
DNA: TGCAGTGCTAGAGGAACTAGCGACTACTACGAGCAGTACTTC
CDR3: CSARGTSDYYEQYF

V: TRBV27
J: TRBJ1-1
D: .
size: once
DNA: TGTGCCAGCAGTTCCGGGACATCGAACACTGAAGCTTTCTTT
CDR3: CASSSGTSNTEAFF

V: TRBV27
J: TRBJ2-2
D: .
size: .
DNA: TGTGCCAGCAAATCTACCCAGGGGACCGGGGAGCTGTTTTTT
CDR3: CASKSTQGTGELFF

V: TRBV2
J: TRBJ2-7
D: TRBD2
size: .
DNA: TGTGCCAGCAGCCCTATCCCTAGCGGGAGTAGGTTTTCCTACGAGCAGTACTTC
CDR3: CASSPIPSGSRFSYEQYF